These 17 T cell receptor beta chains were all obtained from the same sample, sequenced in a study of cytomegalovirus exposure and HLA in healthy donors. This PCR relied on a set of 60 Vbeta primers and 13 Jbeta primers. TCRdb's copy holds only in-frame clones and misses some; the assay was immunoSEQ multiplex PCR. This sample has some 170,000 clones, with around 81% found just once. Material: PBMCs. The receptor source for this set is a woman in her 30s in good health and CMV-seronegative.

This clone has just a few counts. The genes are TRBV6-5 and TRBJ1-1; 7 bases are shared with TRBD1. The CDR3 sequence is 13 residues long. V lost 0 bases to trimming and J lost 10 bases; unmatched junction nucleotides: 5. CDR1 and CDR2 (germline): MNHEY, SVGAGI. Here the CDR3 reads CASSYSTGAGAFF. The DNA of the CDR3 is TGTGCCAGCAGTTACTCCACAGGGGCGGGAGCTTTCTTT.

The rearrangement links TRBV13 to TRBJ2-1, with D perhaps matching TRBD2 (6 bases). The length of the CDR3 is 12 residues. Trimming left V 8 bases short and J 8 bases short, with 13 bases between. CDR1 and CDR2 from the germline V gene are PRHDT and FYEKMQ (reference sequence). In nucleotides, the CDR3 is TGTGCCAGCGGCCACGGGAGCGATGAGCAGTTCTTC. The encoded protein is CASGHGSDEQFF.

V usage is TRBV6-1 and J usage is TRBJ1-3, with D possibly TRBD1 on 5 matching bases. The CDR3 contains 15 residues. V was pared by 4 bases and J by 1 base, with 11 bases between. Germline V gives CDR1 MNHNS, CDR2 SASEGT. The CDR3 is CASSAREDSGNTIYF. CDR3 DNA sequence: TGTGCCAGCAGTGCCAGGGAGGATTCTGGAAACACCATATATTTT.

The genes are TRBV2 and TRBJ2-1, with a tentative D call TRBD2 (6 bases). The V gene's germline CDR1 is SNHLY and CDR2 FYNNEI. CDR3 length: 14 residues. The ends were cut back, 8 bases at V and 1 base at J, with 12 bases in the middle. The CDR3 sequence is CASGRDLSYNEQFF. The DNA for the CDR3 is TGTGCCAGCGGCCGGGACTTATCCTACAATGAGCAGTTCTTC.

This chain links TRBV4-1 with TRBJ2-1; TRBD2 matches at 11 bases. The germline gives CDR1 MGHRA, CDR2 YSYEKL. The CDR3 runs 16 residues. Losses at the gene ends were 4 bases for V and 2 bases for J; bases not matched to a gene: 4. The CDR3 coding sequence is TGCGCCAGCAGCCCACGTAGCGGGAGGGCCTACAATGAGCAGTTCTTC. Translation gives CASSPRSGRAYNEQFF.

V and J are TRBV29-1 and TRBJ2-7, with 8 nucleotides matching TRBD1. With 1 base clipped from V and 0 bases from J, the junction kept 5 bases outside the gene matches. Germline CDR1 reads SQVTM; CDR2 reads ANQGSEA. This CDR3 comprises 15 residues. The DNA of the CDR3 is TGCAGCGTTGAAGGTACAGGGGGTTCCTCCTACGAGCAGTACTTC. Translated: CSVEGTGGSSYEQYF.

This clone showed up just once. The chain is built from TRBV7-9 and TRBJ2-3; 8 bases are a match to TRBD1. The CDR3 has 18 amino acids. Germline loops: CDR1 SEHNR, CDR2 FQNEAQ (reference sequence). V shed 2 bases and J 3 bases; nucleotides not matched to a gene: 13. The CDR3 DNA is TGTGCCAGCAGCTTAAGACAGGGGATGGGAATGGCGACAGATACGCAGTATTTT. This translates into CASSLRQGMGMATDTQYF.

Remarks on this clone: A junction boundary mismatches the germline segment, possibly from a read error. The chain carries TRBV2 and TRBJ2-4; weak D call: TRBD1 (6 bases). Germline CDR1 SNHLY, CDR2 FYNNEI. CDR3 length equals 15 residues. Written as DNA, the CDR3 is TGTGCCAGCAGCCTGGACAGTCTAGCCAAAAACAGTCAGTACTTC. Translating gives CASSLDSLAKNSQYF.

CDR3 nucleotide sequence: TGTGCCAGCAGTTTGTTGAGGCGCGACACTGAAGCTTTCTTT. Translation: CASSLLRRDTEAFF. This sequence joins TRBV27 and TRBJ1-1; D is uncertain. The CDR3 loop spans 14 amino acids. Germline CDR1 is MNHEY and CDR2 is SMNVEV (reference sequence). V was shortened by 3 bases and J by 3 bases, with 11 bases between the two germline ends.

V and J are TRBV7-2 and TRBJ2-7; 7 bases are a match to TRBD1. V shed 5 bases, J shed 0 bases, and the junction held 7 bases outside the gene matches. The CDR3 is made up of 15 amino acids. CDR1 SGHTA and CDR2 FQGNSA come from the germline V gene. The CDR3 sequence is CASSPGTVDSYEQYF. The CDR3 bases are TGTGCCAGCAGCCCCGGGACAGTGGACTCCTACGAGCAGTACTTC.

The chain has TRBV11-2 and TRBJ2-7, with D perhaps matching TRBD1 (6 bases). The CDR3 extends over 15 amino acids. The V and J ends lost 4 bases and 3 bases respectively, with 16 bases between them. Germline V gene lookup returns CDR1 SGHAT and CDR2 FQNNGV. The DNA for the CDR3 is TGTGCCAGCAGCTCCCCATTACGACAGGTCTACGAGCAGTACTTC. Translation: CASSSPLRQVYEQYF.

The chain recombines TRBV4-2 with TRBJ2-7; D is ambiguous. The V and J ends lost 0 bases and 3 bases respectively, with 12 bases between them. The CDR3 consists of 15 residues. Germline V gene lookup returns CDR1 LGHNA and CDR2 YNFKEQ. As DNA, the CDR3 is TGTGCCAGCAGCCAAGACTTGCGGCCTTACTACGAGCAGTACTTC. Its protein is CASSQDLRPYYEQYF.

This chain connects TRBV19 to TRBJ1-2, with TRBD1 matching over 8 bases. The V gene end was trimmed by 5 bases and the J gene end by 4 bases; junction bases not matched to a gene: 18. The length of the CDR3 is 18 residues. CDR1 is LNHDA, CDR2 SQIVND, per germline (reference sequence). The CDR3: CASSRERRHAQGVYGYTF. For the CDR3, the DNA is TGTGCCAGTAGTCGGGAGCGTCGGCACGCACAGGGGGTCTATGGCTACACCTTC.

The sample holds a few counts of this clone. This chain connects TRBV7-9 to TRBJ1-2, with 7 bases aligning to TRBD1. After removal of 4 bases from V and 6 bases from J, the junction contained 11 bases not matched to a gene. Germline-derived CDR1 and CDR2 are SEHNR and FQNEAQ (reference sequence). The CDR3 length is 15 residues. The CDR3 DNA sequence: TGTGCCAGCAGCTCCGCCACTGTCACAGGGGATGGCTACACCTTC. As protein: CASSSATVTGDGYTF.

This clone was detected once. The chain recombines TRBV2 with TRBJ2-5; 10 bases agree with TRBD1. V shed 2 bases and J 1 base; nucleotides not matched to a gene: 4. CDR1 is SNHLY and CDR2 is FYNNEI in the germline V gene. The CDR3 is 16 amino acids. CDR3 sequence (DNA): TGTGCCAGCAGTGAATCGGACAGGGGGATCCAAGAGACCCAGTACTTC. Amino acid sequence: CASSESDRGIQETQYF.

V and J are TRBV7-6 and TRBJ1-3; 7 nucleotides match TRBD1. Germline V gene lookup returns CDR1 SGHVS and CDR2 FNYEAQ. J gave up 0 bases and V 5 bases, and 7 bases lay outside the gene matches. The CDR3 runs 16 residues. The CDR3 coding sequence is TGTGCCAGCAGCCTCAACACAGGGGACTCTGGAAACACCATATATTTT. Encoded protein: CASSLNTGDSGNTIYF. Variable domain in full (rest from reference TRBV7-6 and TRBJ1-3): GAGVSQSPRYKVTKRGQDVALRCDPISGHVSLYWYRQALGQGPEFLTYFNYEAQQDKSGLPNDRFSAERPEGSISTLTIQRTEQRDSAMYRCASSLNTGDSGNTIYFGEGSWLTVV.

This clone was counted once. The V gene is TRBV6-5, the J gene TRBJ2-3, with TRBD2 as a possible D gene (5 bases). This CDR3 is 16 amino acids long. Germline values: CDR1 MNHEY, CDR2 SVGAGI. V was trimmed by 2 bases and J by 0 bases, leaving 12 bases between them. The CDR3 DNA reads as TGTGCCAGCAGTTACGGGCGGAGGCCCAGCACAGATACGCAGTATTTT. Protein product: CASSYGRRPSTDTQYF.